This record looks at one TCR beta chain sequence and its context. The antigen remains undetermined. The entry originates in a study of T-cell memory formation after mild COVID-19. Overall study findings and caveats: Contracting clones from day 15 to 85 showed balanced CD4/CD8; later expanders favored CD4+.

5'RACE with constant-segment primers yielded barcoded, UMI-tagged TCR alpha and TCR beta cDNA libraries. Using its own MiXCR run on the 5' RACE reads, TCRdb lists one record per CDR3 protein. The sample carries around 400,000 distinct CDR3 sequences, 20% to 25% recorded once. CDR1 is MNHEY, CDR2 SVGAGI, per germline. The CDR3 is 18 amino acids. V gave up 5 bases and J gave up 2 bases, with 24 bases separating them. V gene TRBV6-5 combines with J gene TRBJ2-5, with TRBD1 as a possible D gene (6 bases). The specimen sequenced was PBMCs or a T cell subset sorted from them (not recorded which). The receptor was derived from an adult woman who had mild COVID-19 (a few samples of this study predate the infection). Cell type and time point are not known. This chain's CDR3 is CASSPAGGGSAWQETQYF. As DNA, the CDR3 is TGTGCCAGCAGTCCCGCCGGTGGGGGCTCCGCTTGGCAAGAGACCCAGTACTTC.